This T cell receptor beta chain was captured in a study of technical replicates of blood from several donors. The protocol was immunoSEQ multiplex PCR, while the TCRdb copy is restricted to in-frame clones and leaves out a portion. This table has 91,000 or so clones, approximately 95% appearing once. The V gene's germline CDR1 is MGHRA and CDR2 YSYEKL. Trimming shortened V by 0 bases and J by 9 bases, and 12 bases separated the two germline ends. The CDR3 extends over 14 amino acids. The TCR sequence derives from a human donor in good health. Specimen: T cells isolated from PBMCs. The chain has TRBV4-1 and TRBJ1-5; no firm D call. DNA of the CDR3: TGCGCCAGCAGCCAAGAGGCAGGTCGTACGCCCCAGCATTTT. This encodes CASSQEAGRTPQHF.